This T cell receptor (beta chain) was captured in a study of blood T cell repertoires in COVID-19. Study-wide background: Nucleic acid was either cDNA or gDNA, and it came from T cells, B-cell-depleted T cells, or PBMCs.

The length of the CDR3 is 17 residues. V gave up 3 bases and J gave up 6 bases; unmatched junction bases: 10. CDR1 and CDR2 (germline): SGHNT, YENEEA. Membership in each cohort depended on participant-reported clinical history. Either two negative PCRs, clearance, or symptom resolution qualified Cohort 3 donors as recovered. Profiling relied on immunoSEQ multiplex PCR, and the TCRdb table lists in-frame clones only, not all of them. This table has around 300,000 clones, around 90% appearing once. Material: PBMCs or T cells enriched from blood (not recorded which). The rearrangement links TRBV11-3 to TRBJ2-1; 11 bases align to TRBD1. The receptor comes from a woman aged 40 to 49 who had recovered from COVID-19. Here the CDR3 DNA reads TGTGCCAGCAGCTTTGGTACCGGGACAGGGGGTACCAATGAGCAGTTCTTC. Translation: CASSFGTGTGGTNEQFF.